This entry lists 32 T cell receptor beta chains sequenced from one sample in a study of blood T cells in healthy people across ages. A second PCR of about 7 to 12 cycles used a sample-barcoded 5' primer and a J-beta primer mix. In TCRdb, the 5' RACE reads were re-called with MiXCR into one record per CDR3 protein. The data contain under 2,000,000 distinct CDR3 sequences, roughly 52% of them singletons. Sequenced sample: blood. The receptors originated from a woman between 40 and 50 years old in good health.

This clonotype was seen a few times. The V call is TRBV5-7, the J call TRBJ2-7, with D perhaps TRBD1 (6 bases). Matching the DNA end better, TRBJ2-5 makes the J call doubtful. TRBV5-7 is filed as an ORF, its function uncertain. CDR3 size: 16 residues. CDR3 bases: TGTGCCAGCAGCAAAACTCAGGGGAGCCATGGGGAGACCCAGTACTTC. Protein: CASSKTQGSHGETQYF.

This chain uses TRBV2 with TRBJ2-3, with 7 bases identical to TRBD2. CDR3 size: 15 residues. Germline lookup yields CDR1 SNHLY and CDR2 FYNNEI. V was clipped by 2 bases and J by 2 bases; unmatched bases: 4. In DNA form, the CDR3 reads TGTGCCAGCAGTGAACTGGGACTACCCACAGATACGCAGTATTTT. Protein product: CASSELGLPTDTQYF.

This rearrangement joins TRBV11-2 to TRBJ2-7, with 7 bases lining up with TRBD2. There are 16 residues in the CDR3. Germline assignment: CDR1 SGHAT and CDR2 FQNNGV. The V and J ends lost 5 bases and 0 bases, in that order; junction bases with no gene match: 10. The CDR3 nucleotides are TGTGCCAGCAGCCCTCCCCGGGCGGGGGTCTCCTACGAGCAGTACTTC. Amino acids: CASSPPRAGVSYEQYF.

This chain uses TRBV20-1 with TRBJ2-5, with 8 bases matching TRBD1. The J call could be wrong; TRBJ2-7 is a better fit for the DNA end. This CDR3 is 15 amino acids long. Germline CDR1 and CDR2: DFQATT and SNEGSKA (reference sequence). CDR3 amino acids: CSARRRQGPLYEQYF. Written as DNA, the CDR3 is TGCAGTGCTAGACGAAGACAGGGGCCTCTGTACGAGCAGTACTTC.

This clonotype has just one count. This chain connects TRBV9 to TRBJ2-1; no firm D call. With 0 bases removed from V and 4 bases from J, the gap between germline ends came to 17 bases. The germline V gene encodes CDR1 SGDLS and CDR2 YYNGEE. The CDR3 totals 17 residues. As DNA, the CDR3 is TGTGCCAGCAGCGTAGGGGCGGACCGCGTCCGGTACAATGAGCAGTTCTTC. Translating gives CASSVGADRVRYNEQFF.

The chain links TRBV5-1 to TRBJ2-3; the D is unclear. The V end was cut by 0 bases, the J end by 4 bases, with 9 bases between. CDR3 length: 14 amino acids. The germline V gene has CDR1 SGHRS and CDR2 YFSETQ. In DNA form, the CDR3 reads TGCGCCAGCAGCTTGGAACGAGAGGCAGATACGCAGTATTTT. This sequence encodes CASSLEREADTQYF.

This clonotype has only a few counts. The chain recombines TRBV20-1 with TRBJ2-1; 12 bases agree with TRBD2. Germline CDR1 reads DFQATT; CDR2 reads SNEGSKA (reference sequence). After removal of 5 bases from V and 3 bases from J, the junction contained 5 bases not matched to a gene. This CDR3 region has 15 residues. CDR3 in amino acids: CSAVGLAGLYNEQFF. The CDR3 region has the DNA TGCAGTGCTGTCGGACTAGCGGGGCTCTACAATGAGCAGTTCTTC.

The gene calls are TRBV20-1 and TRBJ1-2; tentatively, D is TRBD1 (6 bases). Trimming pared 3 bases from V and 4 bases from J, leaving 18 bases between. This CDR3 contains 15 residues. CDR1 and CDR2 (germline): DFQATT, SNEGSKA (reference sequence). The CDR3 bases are TGCAGTGCTAGTCTTCGGATAGGGGGTACCTATGGCTACACCTTC. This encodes CSASLRIGGTYGYTF.

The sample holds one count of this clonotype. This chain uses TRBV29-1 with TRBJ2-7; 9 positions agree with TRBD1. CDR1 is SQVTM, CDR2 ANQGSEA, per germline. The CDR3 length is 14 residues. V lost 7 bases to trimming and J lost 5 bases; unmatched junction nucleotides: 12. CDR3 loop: CSAAGTGRAHEQYF. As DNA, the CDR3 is TGCAGCGCCGCCGGGACAGGGAGGGCCCACGAGCAGTACTTC.

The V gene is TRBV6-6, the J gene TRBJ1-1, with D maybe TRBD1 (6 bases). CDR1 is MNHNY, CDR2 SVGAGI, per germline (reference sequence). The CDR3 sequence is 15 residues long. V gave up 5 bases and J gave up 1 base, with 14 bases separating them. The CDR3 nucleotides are TGTGCCAGCAGTCTACAGGGATCCGGGAACACTGAAGCTTTCTTT. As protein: CASSLQGSGNTEAFF.

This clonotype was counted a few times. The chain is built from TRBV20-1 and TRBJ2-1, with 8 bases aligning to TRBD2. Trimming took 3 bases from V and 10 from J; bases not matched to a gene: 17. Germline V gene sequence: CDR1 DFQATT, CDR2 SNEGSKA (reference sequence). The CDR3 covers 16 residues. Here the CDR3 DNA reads TGCAGTGCTAGGGGTGTCGGGACTAGAGGAAAGGCGGAGCAGTTCTTC. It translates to CSARGVGTRGKAEQFF.

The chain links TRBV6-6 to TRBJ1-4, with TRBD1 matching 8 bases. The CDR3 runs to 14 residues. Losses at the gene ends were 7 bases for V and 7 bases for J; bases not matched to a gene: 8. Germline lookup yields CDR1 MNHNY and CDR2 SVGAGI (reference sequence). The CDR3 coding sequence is TGTGCCAGCACCGCGGACAGGGAGGGTGAAAAACTGTTTTTT. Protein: CASTADREGEKLFF.

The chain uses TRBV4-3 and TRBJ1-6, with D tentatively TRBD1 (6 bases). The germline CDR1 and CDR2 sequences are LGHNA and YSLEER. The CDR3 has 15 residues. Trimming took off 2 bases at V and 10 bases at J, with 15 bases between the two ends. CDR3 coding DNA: TGCGCCAGCAGCCAAACGATGGGGGCGGGGTCACCCCTCCACTTT. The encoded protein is CASSQTMGAGSPLHF.

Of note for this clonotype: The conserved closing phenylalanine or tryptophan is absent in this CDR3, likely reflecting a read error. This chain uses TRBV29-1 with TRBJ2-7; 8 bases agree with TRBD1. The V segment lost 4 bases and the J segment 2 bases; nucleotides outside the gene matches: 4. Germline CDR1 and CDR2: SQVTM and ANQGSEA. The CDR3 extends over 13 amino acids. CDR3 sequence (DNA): TGCAGCGTTGGGGACAGGACTCCCTACGAGCAGTACTTA. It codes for CSVGDRTPYEQYL.

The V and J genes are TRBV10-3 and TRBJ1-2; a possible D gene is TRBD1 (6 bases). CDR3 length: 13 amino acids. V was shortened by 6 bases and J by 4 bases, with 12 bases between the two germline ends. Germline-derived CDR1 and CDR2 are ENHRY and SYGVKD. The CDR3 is CAIRTRDTYGYTF. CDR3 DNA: TGTGCCATCAGAACACGGGACACCTATGGCTACACCTTC.

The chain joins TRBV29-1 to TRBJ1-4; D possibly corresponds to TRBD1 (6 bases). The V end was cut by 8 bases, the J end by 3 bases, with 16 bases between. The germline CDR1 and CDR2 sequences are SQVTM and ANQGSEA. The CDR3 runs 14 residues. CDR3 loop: CSYTAGAANEKLFF. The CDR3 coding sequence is TGCAGCTATACCGCGGGGGCAGCTAATGAAAAACTGTTTTTT.

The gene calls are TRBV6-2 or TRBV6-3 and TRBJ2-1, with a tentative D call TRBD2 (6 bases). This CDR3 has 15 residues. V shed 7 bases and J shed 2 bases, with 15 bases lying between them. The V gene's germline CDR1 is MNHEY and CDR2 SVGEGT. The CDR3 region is CASTPSGGTYNEQFF. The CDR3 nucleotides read TGTGCCAGCACCCCCTCCGGGGGAACCTACAATGAGCAGTTCTTC.

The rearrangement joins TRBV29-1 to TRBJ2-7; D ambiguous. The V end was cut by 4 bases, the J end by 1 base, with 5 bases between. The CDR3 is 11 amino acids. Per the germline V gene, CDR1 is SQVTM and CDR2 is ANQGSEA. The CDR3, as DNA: TGCAGCGTTGCATATTCCTACGAGCAGTACTTC. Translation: CSVAYSYEQYF.

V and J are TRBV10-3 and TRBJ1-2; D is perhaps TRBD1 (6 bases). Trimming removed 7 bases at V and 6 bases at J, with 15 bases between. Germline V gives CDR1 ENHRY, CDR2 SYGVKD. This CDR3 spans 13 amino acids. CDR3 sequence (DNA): TGTGCCATCAATCCTACAGGGCAGGATGGCTACACCTTC. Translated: CAINPTGQDGYTF.

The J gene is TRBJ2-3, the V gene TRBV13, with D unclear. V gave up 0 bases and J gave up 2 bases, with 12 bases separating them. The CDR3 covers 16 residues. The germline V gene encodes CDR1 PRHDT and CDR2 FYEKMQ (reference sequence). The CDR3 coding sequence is TGTGCCAGCAGCTTAGGGGGAAAGGGCCCCACAGATACGCAGTATTTT. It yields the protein CASSLGGKGPTDTQYF.

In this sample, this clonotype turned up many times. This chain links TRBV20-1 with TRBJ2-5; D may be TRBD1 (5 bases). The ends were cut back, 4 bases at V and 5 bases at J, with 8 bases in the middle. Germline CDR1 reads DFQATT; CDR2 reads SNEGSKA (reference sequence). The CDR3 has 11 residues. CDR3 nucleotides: TGCAGTGCTACCAGGGTGGAGACCCAGTACTTC. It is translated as CSATRVETQYF.

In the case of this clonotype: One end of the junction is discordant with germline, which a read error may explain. The CDR3 region has the DNA TGTGCCACCAGTGAGTCGGGGACCGCCGATGGCTACACCTTC. This encodes CATSESGTADGYTF. V gene TRBV10-3 combines with J gene TRBJ1-2, with a tentative D call TRBD1 (5 bases). Per the germline V gene, CDR1 is ENHRY and CDR2 is SYGVKD. The CDR3 is 14 amino acids.

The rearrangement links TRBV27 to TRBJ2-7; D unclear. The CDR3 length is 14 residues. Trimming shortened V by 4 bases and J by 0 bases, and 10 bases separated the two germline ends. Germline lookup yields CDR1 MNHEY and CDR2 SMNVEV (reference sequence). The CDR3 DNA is TGTGCCAGCAGTTCCTATCCGAGCTCCTACGAGCAGTACTTC. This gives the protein CASSSYPSSYEQYF.

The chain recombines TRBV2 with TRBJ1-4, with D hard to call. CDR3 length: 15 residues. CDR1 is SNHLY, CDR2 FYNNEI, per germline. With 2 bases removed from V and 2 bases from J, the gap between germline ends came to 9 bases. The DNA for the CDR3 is TGTGCCAGCAGTGAAACGCGCTCGACTAATGAAAAACTGTTTTTT. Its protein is CASSETRSTNEKLFF.

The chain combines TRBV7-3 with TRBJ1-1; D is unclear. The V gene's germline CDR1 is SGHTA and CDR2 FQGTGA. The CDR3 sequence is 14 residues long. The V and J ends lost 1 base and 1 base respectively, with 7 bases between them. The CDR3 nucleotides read TGTGCCAGCAGCTTAATCCCTCAGAACACTGAAGCTTTCTTT. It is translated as CASSLIPQNTEAFF.

The CDR3 nucleotides read TGCGCCAGCAGCCAAGAATATCGACAGGCTCCCTACGAGCAGTACTTC. This translates into CASSQEYRQAPYEQYF. The chain employs TRBV4-3 and TRBJ2-7; the D gene is possibly TRBD1 (6 bases). The ends were cut back, 0 bases at V and 2 bases at J, with 14 bases in the middle. The CDR3 is 16 amino acids. Germline CDR1 and CDR2: LGHNA and YSLEER.

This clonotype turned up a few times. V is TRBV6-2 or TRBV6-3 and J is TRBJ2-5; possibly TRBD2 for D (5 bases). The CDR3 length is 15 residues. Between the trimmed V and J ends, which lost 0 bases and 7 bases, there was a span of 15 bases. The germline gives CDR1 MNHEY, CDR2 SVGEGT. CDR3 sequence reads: CASSYSTRAGRTQYF. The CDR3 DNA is TGTGCCAGCAGTTACTCCACCCGCGCGGGTAGGACCCAGTACTTC.

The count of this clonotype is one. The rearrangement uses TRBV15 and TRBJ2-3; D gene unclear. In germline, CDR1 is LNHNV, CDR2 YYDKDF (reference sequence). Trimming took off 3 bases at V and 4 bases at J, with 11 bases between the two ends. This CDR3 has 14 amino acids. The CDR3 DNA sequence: TGTGCCACCAGCAGCCGCGGTGGAGCAGATACGCAGTATTTT. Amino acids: CATSSRGGADTQYF.

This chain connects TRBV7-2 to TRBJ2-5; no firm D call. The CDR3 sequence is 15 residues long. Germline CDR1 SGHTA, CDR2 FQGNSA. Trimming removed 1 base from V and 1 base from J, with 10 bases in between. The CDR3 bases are TGTGCCAGCAGCTTAGTGGGTGCCGGCCAAGAGACCCAGTACTTC. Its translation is CASSLVGAGQETQYF.

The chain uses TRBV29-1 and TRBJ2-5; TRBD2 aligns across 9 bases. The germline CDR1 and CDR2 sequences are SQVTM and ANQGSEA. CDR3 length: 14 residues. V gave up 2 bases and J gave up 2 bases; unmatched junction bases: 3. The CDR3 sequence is CSVEPLAGQETQYF. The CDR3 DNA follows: TGCAGCGTTGAACCCCTAGCGGGACAAGAGACCCAGTACTTC.

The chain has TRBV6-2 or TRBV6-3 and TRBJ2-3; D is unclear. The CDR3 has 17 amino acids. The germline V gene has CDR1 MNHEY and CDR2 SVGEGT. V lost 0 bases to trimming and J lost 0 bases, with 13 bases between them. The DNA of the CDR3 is TGTGCCAGCAGTTACTCGAATATAGGCGCTAGCACAGATACGCAGTATTTT. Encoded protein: CASSYSNIGASTDTQYF.

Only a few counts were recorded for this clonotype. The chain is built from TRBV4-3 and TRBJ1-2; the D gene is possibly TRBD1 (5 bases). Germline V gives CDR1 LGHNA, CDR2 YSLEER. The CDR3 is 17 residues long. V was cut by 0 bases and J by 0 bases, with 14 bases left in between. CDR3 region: CASSQDGTPGTNYGYTF. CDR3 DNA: TGCGCCAGCAGCCAAGATGGAACCCCAGGGACTAACTATGGCTACACCTTC.